This TCR beta chain was observed in a study of blood T cells in healthy people across ages. Study observations and caveats: More naive CD4+ cells and higher diversity were found in long-lived than in aged donors.

This clonotype has just a few counts. Its target is unknown. Ranging in age from about 6 to 90, the donors were healthy Caucasian individuals from Russia. The CDR3 has 18 residues. Losses at the gene ends were 2 bases for V and 1 base for J; bases not matched to a gene: 12. Germline CDR1 reads MGHRA; CDR2 reads YSYEKL. Sample-barcoded 5' priming and a J-beta primer mix drove a second PCR of roughly 6 to 12 cycles. Every cDNA molecule bore a tag from a template-switch adaptor containing 12 random nucleotides. TCRdb processed the 5' RACE reads anew with MiXCR; each CDR3 protein has one entry. The sample has fewer than 2,000,000 distinct CDR3 sequences, about 35% seen once.

The chain couples TRBV4-1 to TRBJ2-5; 8 nucleotides align to TRBD2. Sequences were obtained from blood. This TCR was recovered from a woman aged 25 to 39 in good health. CDR3 region: CASSQTPGAGGPQETQYF. The CDR3 coding sequence is TGCGCCAGCAGCCAAACCCCAGGTGCGGGGGGTCCCCAAGAGACCCAGTACTTC.